The clone carrying this T cell receptor (beta chain) was detected ten times or more. Antigen specificity is unknown. The observed sequence ends 3 residues before the CDR3 terminus, with the missing tail filled in from the germline J gene. Blood samples were heparinized, roughly 4.5 to 8.5 ml per donor. TCRdb keeps only in-frame clones here, not all; method: immunoSEQ multiplex PCR. The data show 40,000 to 55,000 clones, with none appearing a single time. The source of the sample is a study of T cell clonality in common variable immunodeficiency. Whole-study findings and limits: Repertoire-complication correlations in CVID were limited by patient heterogeneity.

The CDR3 has 14 amino acids. Germline CDR1 KGHSH, CDR2 LQKENI. V gave up 5 bases and J gave up 7 bases, with 14 bases separating them. The sequence was collected from a person between 18 and 75 years old in good health. Material for sequencing was peripheral blood mononuclear cells. The chain employs TRBV18 and TRBJ2-2, with D unclear. This CDR3 reads CASSSLEPSGELFF. The CDR3 bases that were read are TGTGCCAGCTCATCTCTAGAGCCAAGCGGGGAG.